These 23 T cell receptor beta chains originate from one sample sequenced in a study of shared clonotypes between healthy human individuals. Measured with immunoSEQ multiplex PCR; TCRdb has only the in-frame clones, and not every one. The sample records over 2 million clones, approximately 90% being singletons. The sequenced sample consisted of naive CD4+ T cells from PBMCs. The sample's subset: CD45RA+ positively selected. Source of these receptors: a man younger than 35 in good health. Some clones in this sample may be carry-over from other donors' samples.

CDR3 DNA: TGTGCCAGTCTGGGGTATAGGGGATCAGGGGCCAACGTCCTGACTTTC. This encodes CASLGYRGSGANVLTF. The rearrangement uses TRBV11-1 and TRBJ2-6, with a weak D call TRBD1 (5 bases). This CDR3 has 16 residues. V dropped 9 bases and J dropped 4 bases, with 19 bases sitting between them. The germline V gene encodes CDR1 SGHAT and CDR2 FQDESV (reference sequence).

On this clone itself: Relative to the germline gene, one junction end is altered; a read error may explain this. This chain links TRBV20-1 with TRBJ2-4; D may be TRBD2 (5 bases). CDR3 length equals 11 residues. Germline CDR1 is DFQATT and CDR2 is SNEGSKA (reference sequence). DNA of the CDR3: TGCAGTGCTAGAGATACGGGATCTTCCCACTTC. Protein product: CSARDTGSSHF.

With regard to this clone: This sample also contains other DNA sequences that code for the same CDR3. CDR3 DNA sequence: TGTGCCAGCAGCTTAGTCGGGCCTAACACTGAAGCTTTCTTT. Protein product: CASSLVGPNTEAFF. The genes are TRBV7-9 and TRBJ1-1; D remains unclear. This CDR3 has 14 amino acids. CDR1 is SEHNR and CDR2 is FQNEAQ in the germline V gene (reference sequence). Trimming left V 1 base short and J 2 bases short, with 8 bases between.

This clone was counted a few times. CDR3 DNA sequence: TGTGCCAGCAGCGTACGGGTATCCCCCACTGAAGCTTTCTTT. It is translated as CASSVRVSPTEAFF. The chain has TRBV9 and TRBJ1-1; D uncertain. The ends were cut back, 1 base at V and 4 bases at J, with 11 bases in the middle. The CDR3 runs to 14 residues. Germline assignment: CDR1 SGDLS and CDR2 YYNGEE.

The V call is TRBV11-2, the J call TRBJ1-5; D ambiguous. In germline, CDR1 is SGHAT, CDR2 FQNNGV. The CDR3 totals 13 residues. Trimming cost V 2 bases and J 9 bases, with 11 bases left between them. CDR3 in DNA: TGTGCCAGCAGCTTATCTCGGGAAGCGCCCCAGCATTTT. Protein product: CASSLSREAPQHF.

The chain links TRBV9 to TRBJ2-1; 7 nucleotides match TRBD2. Per germline, CDR1 SGDLS and CDR2 YYNGEE. V shed 3 bases, J shed 1 base, and the junction held 13 bases outside the gene matches. CDR3 length equals 18 residues. The CDR3 spells CASSEGNRLAGSYNEQFF. The CDR3 nucleotides read TGTGCCAGCAGCGAGGGGAATCGACTAGCCGGATCCTACAATGAGCAGTTCTTC.

The rearrangement joins TRBV7-2 to TRBJ2-1; weak D call: TRBD2 (5 bases). This CDR3 is built from 14 residues. Germline V CDR1 and CDR2: SGHTA, FQGNSA. Trimming pared 2 bases from V and 5 bases from J, leaving 10 bases between. For the CDR3, the DNA is TGTGCCAGCAGCTTATCGAACGGGAACAATGAGCAGTTCTTC. Protein product: CASSLSNGNNEQFF.

This clone occurred a few times. The chain links TRBV5-1 to TRBJ1-1; the D gene is possibly TRBD1 (5 bases). V was trimmed by 1 base and J by 5 bases, leaving 18 bases between them. Germline loops: CDR1 SGHRS, CDR2 YFSETQ. The CDR3 extends over 16 amino acids. DNA of the CDR3: TGCGCCAGCAGCTTGAGGGGAAGGAGGTCAATGACTGAAGCTTTCTTT. Its protein is CASSLRGRRSMTEAFF.

Worth noting for this clone: Other DNA sequences in this specimen translate into the identical CDR3. The chain employs TRBV5-1 and TRBJ1-1, with D tentatively TRBD1 (5 bases). V shed 1 base and J shed 1 base, with 8 bases lying between them. There are 14 residues in the CDR3. Germline V gene data show CDR1 as SGHRS and CDR2 as YFSETQ. CDR3 DNA sequence: TGCGCCAGCAGCTTGCGGGGACCGAACACTGAAGCTTTCTTT. As protein: CASSLRGPNTEAFF.

This clone has more than one count but fewer than ten. This chain joins TRBV19 and TRBJ1-5; TRBD1 aligns across 10 bases. The CDR3 contains 17 residues. CDR1 is LNHDA, CDR2 SQIVND, per germline (reference sequence). V lost 2 bases to trimming and J lost 2 bases; unmatched junction nucleotides: 6. CDR3 DNA: TGTGCCAGTAGTATAAGGGGACAGGGGCTGCGCAATCAGCCCCAGCATTTT. Translating it yields CASSIRGQGLRNQPQHF.

Turning to this clone: Germline and junction disagree at one end, which may indicate a read error. The chain is built from TRBV6-5 and TRBJ2-3, with TRBD1 matching 10 bases. CDR1 and CDR2 (germline): MNHEY, SVGAGI. The CDR3 contains 13 residues. In DNA, the CDR3 is TGTGCCAGCAGTGAGATTATCGGGACAGGGGATGTTTTT. Amino acids: CASSEIIGTGDVF.

This sequence joins TRBV5-1 and TRBJ2-1, with TRBD1 matching over 8 bases. The CDR3 totals 13 residues. The germline V gene encodes CDR1 SGHRS and CDR2 YFSETQ. Trimming cost V 4 bases and J 8 bases; bases outside gene matches: 5. In DNA, the CDR3 is TGCGCCAGCAGCCCCGGGACAGGCGATGAGCAGTTCTTC. It specifies CASSPGTGDEQFF. Filled out from reference TRBV5-1 and TRBJ2-1, the complete variable domain reads KAGVTQTPRYLIKTRGQQVTLSCSPISGHRSVSWYQQTPGQGLQFLFEYFSETQRNKGNFPGRFSGRQFSNSRSEMNVSTLELGDSALYLCASSPGTGDEQFFGPGTRLTVL.

The chain is built from TRBV19 and TRBJ2-1; no firm D call. The CDR3 runs to 13 residues. V lost 6 bases to trimming and J lost 0 bases, with 6 bases between them. Germline V CDR1 and CDR2: LNHDA, SQIVND (reference sequence). The CDR3 sequence: CASRPTSYNEQFF. The CDR3 DNA is TGTGCCAGTAGACCCACCTCCTACAATGAGCAGTTCTTC.

CDR3 residues: CAQHFPADWAWQPQHF. The CDR3 nucleotides read TGTGCCCAACACTTCCCTGCCGATTGGGCTTGGCAGCCCCAGCATTTT. The chain employs TRBV27 and TRBJ1-5, with D hard to call. Per germline, CDR1 MNHEY and CDR2 SMNVEV (reference sequence). The length of the CDR3 is 16 residues. V lost 11 bases and J lost 7, with 27 bases in between.

This clone was seen only once. Here the CDR3 reads CASSERHASNYGYTF. As DNA, the CDR3 is TGTGCCAGCAGTGAACGACATGCCTCTAACTATGGCTACACCTTC. The V and J genes are TRBV6-1 and TRBJ1-2; D unresolved. The CDR3 sequence is 15 residues long. Germline V CDR1 and CDR2: MNHNS, SASEGT. The V end was cut by 2 bases, the J end by 0 bases, with 10 bases between.

CDR3 nucleotide sequence: TGTGCCAGCTCACGAACGGGACTAGCGGGAGGGACTGGGGCCAACGTCCTGACTTTC. Residues: CASSRTGLAGGTGANVLTF. The chain combines TRBV18 with TRBJ2-6, with 16 bases identical to TRBD2. Per germline, CDR1 KGHSH and CDR2 LQKENI. The J segment lost 2 bases and the V segment lost 4 bases, leaving 5 bases of the junction unmatched. The CDR3 extends over 19 amino acids.

The chain combines TRBV30 with TRBJ2-6, with TRBD1 identical over 9 bases. Unmatched junction bases numbered 10, after V lost 4 bases and J lost 0 bases. Germline assignment: CDR1 GTSNPN and CDR2 SVGIG (reference sequence). The CDR3 runs 18 residues. The CDR3 nucleotides read TGTGCCTGGACCGACCGGGACAGGGTGGGCTCTGGGGCCAACGTCCTGACTTTC. Residues: CAWTDRDRVGSGANVLTF.

This rearrangement joins TRBV28 to TRBJ1-2; D call uncertain. CDR1 is MDHEN, CDR2 SYDVKM, per germline. The CDR3 runs to 13 residues. V was trimmed by 3 bases and J by 4 bases, leaving 9 bases between them. In DNA form, the CDR3 reads TGTGCCAGCAGTTTCAAGGGAGGCTATGGCTACACCTTC. As protein: CASSFKGGYGYTF.

The chain has TRBV7-3 and TRBJ2-1; TRBD1 aligns across 7 bases. Per germline, CDR1 SGHTA and CDR2 FQGTGA. The trim removed 5 bases at V and 2 bases at J, leaving 3 bases unmatched. The CDR3 sequence is 14 residues long. The CDR3 nucleotides read TGTGCCAGCAGCCCGGGACAGACCTACAATGAGCAGTTCTTC. Translated, it gives CASSPGQTYNEQFF.

The chain is built from TRBV5-1 and TRBJ2-1; TRBD2 agrees at 12 bases. Germline-derived CDR1 and CDR2 are SGHRS and YFSETQ. The CDR3 sequence is 16 residues long. Trimming cost V 4 bases and J 6 bases; bases outside gene matches: 8. The CDR3 DNA follows: TGCGCCAGCAGCGTATTCCTAGCGGGAGGGCTCAATGAGCAGTTCTTC. It is translated as CASSVFLAGGLNEQFF.

This rearrangement joins TRBV7-9 to TRBJ1-1; 7 bases align to TRBD1. Unmatched junction bases numbered 8, after V lost 4 bases and J lost 0 bases. Germline lookup yields CDR1 SEHNR and CDR2 FQNEAQ (reference sequence). This CDR3 has 16 amino acids. The CDR3 here is CASSSNRGSLNTEAFF. The CDR3 DNA sequence: TGTGCCAGCAGCTCAAACAGGGGTTCGTTGAACACTGAAGCTTTCTTT.

The chain employs TRBV4-3 and TRBJ2-3; 7 nucleotides align to TRBD2. This CDR3 region has 17 residues. Per the germline V gene, CDR1 is LGHNA and CDR2 is YSLEER. With 1 base clipped from V and 4 bases from J, the junction kept 11 bases outside the gene matches. CDR3 residues: CASSQGEGPLRADTQYF. The CDR3 bases are TGCGCCAGCAGCCAAGGGGAGGGACCTTTGAGGGCAGATACGCAGTATTTT.

V is TRBV5-1 and J is TRBJ1-2; TRBD1 agrees at 11 bases. The V segment lost 4 bases and the J segment 7 bases; nucleotides outside the gene matches: 6. The CDR3 consists of 14 residues. Germline V gene data show CDR1 as SGHRS and CDR2 as YFSETQ. The DNA of the CDR3 is TGCGCCAGCAGCGATGGACAGGGGGCGCTTGGCTACACCTTC. Its translation is CASSDGQGALGYTF.